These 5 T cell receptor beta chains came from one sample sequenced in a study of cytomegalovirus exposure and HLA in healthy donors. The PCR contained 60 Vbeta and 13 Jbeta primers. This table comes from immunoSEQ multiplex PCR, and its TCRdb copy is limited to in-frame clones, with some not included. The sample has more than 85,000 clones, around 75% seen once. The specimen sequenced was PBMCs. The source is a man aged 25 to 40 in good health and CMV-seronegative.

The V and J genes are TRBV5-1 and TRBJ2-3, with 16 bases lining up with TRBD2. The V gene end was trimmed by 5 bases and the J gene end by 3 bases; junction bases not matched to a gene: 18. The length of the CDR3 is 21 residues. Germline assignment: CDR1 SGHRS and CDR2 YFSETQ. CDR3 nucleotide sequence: TGCGCCAGCAGGGACAGGACAGTGGGGACTAGCGGGAGGGCTGGGACAGATACGCAGTATTTT. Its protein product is CASRDRTVGTSGRAGTDTQYF.

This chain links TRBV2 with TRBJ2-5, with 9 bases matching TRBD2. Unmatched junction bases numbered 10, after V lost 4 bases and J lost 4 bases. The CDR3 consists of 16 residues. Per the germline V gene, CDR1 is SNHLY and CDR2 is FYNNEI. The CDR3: CASSGGGGARGETQYF. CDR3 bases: TGTGCCAGCAGTGGCGGCGGGGGGGCCCGAGGAGAGACCCAGTACTTC. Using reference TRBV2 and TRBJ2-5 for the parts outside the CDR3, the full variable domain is EPEVTQTPSHQVTQMGQEVILRCVPISNHLYFYWYRQILGQKVEFLVSFYNNEISEKSEIFDDQFSVERPDGSNFTLKIRSTKLEDSAMYFCASSGGGGARGETQYFGPGTRLLVL.

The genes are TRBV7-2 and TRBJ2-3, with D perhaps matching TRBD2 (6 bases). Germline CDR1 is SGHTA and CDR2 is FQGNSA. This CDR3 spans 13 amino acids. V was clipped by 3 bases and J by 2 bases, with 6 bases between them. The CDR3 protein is CASSLGLTDTQYF. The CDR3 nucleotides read TGTGCCAGCAGCTTGGGACTCACAGATACGCAGTATTTT.

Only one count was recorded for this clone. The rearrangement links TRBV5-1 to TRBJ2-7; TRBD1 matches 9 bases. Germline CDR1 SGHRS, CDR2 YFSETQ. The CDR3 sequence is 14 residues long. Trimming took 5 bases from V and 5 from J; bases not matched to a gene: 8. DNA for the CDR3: TGCGCCAGCAGGGCGACAGGGGGTGTAAACGAGCAGTACTTC. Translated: CASRATGGVNEQYF.

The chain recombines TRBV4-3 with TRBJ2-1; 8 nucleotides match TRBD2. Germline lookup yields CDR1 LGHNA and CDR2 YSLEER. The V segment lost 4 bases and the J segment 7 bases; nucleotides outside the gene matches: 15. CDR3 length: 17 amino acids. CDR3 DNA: TGCGCCAGCAGCCTAAGCCCCTCGGGGGGGCTGTGGAATGAGCAGTTCTTC. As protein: CASSLSPSGGLWNEQFF.